This T cell receptor beta chain was identified during a study of early stage breast cancer tumors. Overall study: Roughly 9.4-fold was the mean read coverage per sample. General study findings and limits: In 14 of 16 patients, blood comparison separated tumor from normal breast.

A note on this clone: Its antigen is unidentified.

Germline V lookup: CDR1 SGHNT, CDR2 YYREEE (reference sequence). The CDR3 is made up of 15 amino acids. V lost 2 bases and J lost 5; bases outside the gene matches: 5. The data were produced by immunoSEQ multiplex PCR, yet TCRdb's version contains in-frame clones alone and is incomplete. The profile shows 51,000 or so clones, approximately 83% of them singletons. The sequence derives from a person aged 45 to 59 with breast cancer. Sample: blood. The V call is TRBV5-4, the J call TRBJ2-3; 10 nucleotides match TRBD2. The CDR3 is CASSFAGLAKDTQYF. The CDR3 DNA is TGTGCCAGCAGCTTCGCGGGACTAGCGAAAGATACGCAGTATTTT.